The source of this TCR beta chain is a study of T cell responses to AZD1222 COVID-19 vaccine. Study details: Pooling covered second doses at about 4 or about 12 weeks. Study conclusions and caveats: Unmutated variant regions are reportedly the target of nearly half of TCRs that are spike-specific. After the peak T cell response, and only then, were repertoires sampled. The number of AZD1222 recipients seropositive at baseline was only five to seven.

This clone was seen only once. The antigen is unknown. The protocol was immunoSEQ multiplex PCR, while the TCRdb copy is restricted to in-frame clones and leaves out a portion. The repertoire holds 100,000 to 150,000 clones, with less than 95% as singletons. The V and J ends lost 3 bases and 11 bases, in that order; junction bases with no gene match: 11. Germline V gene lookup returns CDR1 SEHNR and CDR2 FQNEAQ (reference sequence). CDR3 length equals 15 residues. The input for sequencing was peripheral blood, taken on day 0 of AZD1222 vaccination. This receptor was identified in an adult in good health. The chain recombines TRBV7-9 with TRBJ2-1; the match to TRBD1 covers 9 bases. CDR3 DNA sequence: TGTGCCAGCAGCTTCGGACAGGGGTGGGGTAATCAGCAGTTCTTC. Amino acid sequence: CASSFGQGWGNQQFF. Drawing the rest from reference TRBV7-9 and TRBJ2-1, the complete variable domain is DTGVSQNPRHKITKRGQNVTFRCDPISEHNRLYWYRQTLGQGPEFLTYFQNEAQLEKSRLLSDRFSAERPKGSFSTLEIQRTEQGDSAMYLCASSFGQGWGNQQFFGPGTRLTVL.